This T cell receptor (beta chain) derives from a study of blood T cell repertoires in COVID-19. With 1 base removed from V and 1 base from J, the gap between germline ends came to 7 bases. Germline CDR1 is LNHDA and CDR2 is SQIVND (reference sequence). The CDR3 consists of 14 residues. This clone came up once. During active infection, Seattle patients enrolled and were then monitored through disease. Under the authors' procedure: Nucleated cell counts were estimated from reference gene primer amplification. Sequencing was performed with immunoSEQ multiplex PCR; in TCRdb, only in-frame clones are kept and a portion is missing. The V and J calls and the clone size are those of that table, but D and trimming were determined from the DNA. The sample lists some 360,000 clones; approximately 89% were seen once.

This sequence was found in a woman aged 55-69 years with COVID-19, enrolled during active disease. The rearrangement links TRBV19 to TRBJ1-1, with D tentatively TRBD1 (5 bases). Sequencing was carried out using peripheral blood. CDR3 sequence reads: CASSIARENTEAFF. In DNA, the CDR3 is TGTGCCAGTAGTATAGCCAGGGAGAACACTGAAGCTTTCTTT. Based on the CDR3 plus reference TRBV19 and TRBJ1-1, the full variable domain is DGGITQSPKYLFRKEGQNVTLSCEQNLNHDAMYWYRQDPGQGLRLIYYSQIVNDFQKGDIAEGYSVSREKKESFPLTVTSAQKNPTAFYLCASSIARENTEAFFGQGTRLTVV.